The following is a TCR beta chain sequence with its context. What it recognizes is unknown. With the ViraFEST assay, the study expanded antigen-specific CD4+ T cells using viral peptide pools, then sequenced them. Isolation of CD4+ T cells took place after about ten days of culture. This individual contracted SARS-CoV-2 between March and December 2020, as verified by PCR. Half-medium exchanges with IL-2 medium took place on days 3 and 7. V was pared by 2 bases and J by 7 bases, with 4 bases of the junction left unmatched. The CDR3 extends over 14 amino acids. Germline V gives CDR1 LGHDT, CDR2 YNNKEL (reference sequence). This sample is part of a study of vaccination effects on CD4 cells after COVID-19. Study as a whole: Two doses of BNT162b2 or mRNA-1273 vaccine were administered to participants. Among convalescent patients, two provided samples 16 days and one week before vaccination.

Study-wide results and caveats: Early post-infection timepoints were absent, and convalescent patients were few.

Only in-frame clones appear in the TCRdb table, and some are missing; sequencing was by immunoSEQ multiplex PCR. The sample consists of roughly 24,000 clones, roughly three quarters of them appearing once. The sequences come from CD4+ T cells from PBMCs cultured with SARS-CoV-2 spike peptides, collected before COVID-19 vaccination. V is TRBV3-1 (or the pseudogene TRBV3-2) and J is TRBJ2-7, with 11 positions matching TRBD2. This TCR derives from a human donor who had a prior SARS-CoV-2 infection. CDR3 loop: CASSQHGLAGEQYF. CDR3 in DNA: TGTGCCAGCAGCCAACACGGACTAGCGGGTGAGCAGTACTTC.